This entry lists 5 T cell receptor beta chains sequenced from one sample in a study of blood T cell repertoires in COVID-19. TCRdb's table, derived via immunoSEQ multiplex PCR, lists solely in-frame clones and lacks some. The sample contains about 270,000 clones, approximately 84% of which appear only once. Sequences were obtained from peripheral blood. These receptors all stem from a human donor in a cohort sampled during active COVID-19.

The chain recombines TRBV6-2 or TRBV6-3 with TRBJ2-1, with 11 bases lining up with TRBD2. Germline V CDR1 and CDR2: MNHEY, SVGEGT. CDR3 size: 15 residues. The trim removed 4 bases at V and 8 bases at J, leaving 7 bases unmatched. CDR3 sequence (DNA): TGTGCCAGCAGTTGGGCTAGCGGGAGGAGCGATGAGCAGTTCTTC. Translating it yields CASSWASGRSDEQFF.

The chain employs TRBV19 and TRBJ2-1, with D possibly matching TRBD1 (7 bases). Germline V CDR1 and CDR2: LNHDA, SQIVND (reference sequence). Between the trimmed V and J ends, which lost 3 bases and 7 bases, there was a span of 16 bases. The length of the CDR3 is 15 residues. The CDR3 DNA sequence: TGTGCCAGTAGTATCAGGGGGGTTTTTCAAAATGAGCAGTTCTTC. Amino acid sequence: CASSIRGVFQNEQFF.

Of note for this clone: Other DNA sequences in the same sample also yield this CDR3. The V and J genes are TRBV6-2 or TRBV6-3 and TRBJ1-5, with D possibly TRBD1 on 6 matching bases. This CDR3 contains 16 residues. Germline V gene lookup returns CDR1 MNHEY and CDR2 SVGEGT. The germline V and J ends were trimmed by 0 bases and 4 bases, with 13 bases remaining between them. The CDR3 DNA follows: TGTGCCAGCAGTTACTCTGGCAGGGGACCGAATCAGCCCCAGCATTTT. It is translated as CASSYSGRGPNQPQHF.

The chain employs TRBV28 and TRBJ1-1, with 12 bases identical to TRBD1. Germline V gene data show CDR1 as MDHEN and CDR2 as SYDVKM. V lost 7 bases, J lost 0 bases, and 12 bases stayed unmatched. CDR3 size: 18 residues. In nucleotides, the CDR3 is TGTGCCAGCACTACAAACCGGGACAGGGGGCTTATGAACACTGAAGCTTTCTTT. Translating gives CASTTNRDRGLMNTEAFF.

The chain recombines TRBV12-5 with TRBJ2-5, with 7 bases that match TRBD1. The CDR3 contains 16 residues. Per germline, CDR1 LGHNT and CDR2 FRNRAP. V shed 1 base, J shed 7 bases, and the junction held 12 bases outside the gene matches. The CDR3 coding sequence is TGTGCTAGTGGTTTGGCCGGGACAGTGACAACGGTGACCCAGTACTTC. This sequence encodes CASGLAGTVTTVTQYF.